Listed below are T cell receptor beta chains from one sample, sequenced in a study of T cell responses to AZD1222 COVID-19 vaccine. Profiled with immunoSEQ multiplex PCR; TCRdb holds only in-frame clones, not every one. The table includes approximately 150,000 clones, more than 75% detected once. Here the sequenced sample was peripheral blood, taken 28 days after the second AZD1222 dose. Receptors were obtained from an adult who received the AZD1222 COVID-19 vaccine. Both conserved end residues are part of each CDR3. The D gene is left open where the match is weak. Clone sizes are given selectively: once, few, many, or a class where the clone is expanded.

D gene: TRBD1; clone size: -; V gene: TRBV5-6; J gene: TRBJ1-3; CDR3 DNA: TGTGCCAGCAGCTTGGCGACAGGGGATTGGCACACCATATATTTT; CDR3 protein: CASSLATGDWHTIYF
D gene: -; clone size: -; V gene: TRBV2; J gene: TRBJ2-7; CDR3 DNA: TGTGCCAGCAGTGAAGTAAACAGTTACGAGCAGTACTTC; CDR3 protein: CASSEVNSYEQYF
D gene: TRBD2; clone size: -; V gene: TRBV10-3; J gene: TRBJ2-5; CDR3 DNA: TGTGCCATCAGTACAACTAGCGGGGGGAGAGAGACCCAGTACTTC; CDR3 protein: CAISTTSGGRETQYF
D gene: -; clone size: -; V gene: TRBV7-9; J gene: TRBJ1-3; CDR3 DNA: TGTGCCAGCAGCTTAGCCGGACTAAACAGGGTGGACGGAAACACCATATATTTT; CDR3 protein: CASSLAGLNRVDGNTIYF
D gene: TRBD2; clone size: -; V gene: TRBV5-4; J gene: TRBJ2-2; CDR3 DNA: TGTGCCAGCAGCTCAAAGCGGGGAAACACCGGGGAGCTGTTTTTT; CDR3 protein: CASSSKRGNTGELFF
D gene: TRBD2; clone size: -; V gene: TRBV27; J gene: TRBJ2-6; CDR3 DNA: TGTGCCAGCACCCCCCAAGTGGGACTAGCGGCCACTGGGGCCAACGTCCTGACTTTC; CDR3 protein: CASTPQVGLAATGANVLTF
D gene: TRBD1; clone size: -; V gene: TRBV5-1; J gene: TRBJ1-6; CDR3 DNA: TGCGCCAGCAGCCCCCAGGGGGCAGGGAGTTCACCCCTCCACTTT; CDR3 protein: CASSPQGAGSSPLHF
D gene: -; clone size: few; V gene: TRBV11-2; J gene: TRBJ1-2; CDR3 DNA: TGTGCCAGCAGCTTTGATCGTCTAGGGGATGGCTACACCTTC; CDR3 protein: CASSFDRLGDGYTF
D gene: TRBD2; clone size: -; V gene: TRBV6-1; J gene: TRBJ2-5; CDR3 DNA: TGTGCCAGCAGTGAATGGGCTAGCGGGGAGAGGACCCAGTACTTC; CDR3 protein: CASSEWASGERTQYF
D gene: -; clone size: -; V gene: TRBV5-4; J gene: TRBJ2-2; CDR3 DNA: TGTGCCAGCAGCTTGGCGGGCCTAAACACCGGGGAGCTGTTTTTT; CDR3 protein: CASSLAGLNTGELFF